Following are 27 T cell receptor beta chains from one sample sequenced in a study of blood T cell repertoires in COVID-19. The assay was immunoSEQ multiplex PCR, and TCRdb's table has in-frame clones only and misses some. The data show more than 150,000 clones, roughly three quarters seen once. Sequenced sample: PBMCs or T cells enriched from blood (not recorded which). The receptors stem from a man between 60 and 75 years old who had been exposed to COVID-19.

The gene calls are TRBV11-2 and TRBJ1-2; D might be TRBD1 (5 bases). The germline gives CDR1 SGHAT, CDR2 FQNNGV. V was pared by 4 bases and J by 2 bases, with 17 bases between. The CDR3 runs 16 residues. Here the CDR3 DNA reads TGTGCCAGCAGCTCAGGTCTTAAGGGGCCAAACTATGGCTACACCTTC. Protein product: CASSSGLKGPNYGYTF.

The V gene is TRBV14, the J gene TRBJ1-4, with D possibly being TRBD1 (6 bases). Germline CDR1 and CDR2: SGHDN and FVKESK. CDR3 length: 15 amino acids. Trimming stripped 4 bases from V and 2 bases from J, with 11 bases between. DNA of the CDR3: TGTGCCAGCAGCCGGATTGGACAGACTAATGAAAAACTGTTTTTT. It translates to CASSRIGQTNEKLFF.

The rearrangement joins TRBV28 to TRBJ2-7; 9 bases are a match to TRBD1. The ends lost 3 bases at V and 6 bases at J; junction bases unmatched: 6. Looked up from germline, CDR1 is MDHEN and CDR2 is SYDVKM. This CDR3 contains 14 residues. Here the CDR3 reads CASSFGTGQSEQYF. CDR3 nucleotides: TGTGCCAGCAGTTTCGGGACAGGGCAGAGCGAGCAGTACTTC.

The gene calls are TRBV5-1 and TRBJ1-4; the match to TRBD1 covers 8 bases. V lost 0 bases, J lost 5 bases, and 3 bases stayed unmatched. Germline-derived CDR1 and CDR2 are SGHRS and YFSETQ. The CDR3 totals 15 residues. CDR3 in amino acids: CASSLGTGRNEKLFF. CDR3 coding DNA: TGCGCCAGCAGCTTGGGGACAGGGAGGAATGAAAAACTGTTTTTT. Full variable domain (remainder filled in from reference TRBV5-1 and TRBJ1-4): KAGVTQTPRYLIKTRGQQVTLSCSPISGHRSVSWYQQTPGQGLQFLFEYFSETQRNKGNFPGRFSGRQFSNSRSEMNVSTLELGDSALYLCASSLGTGRNEKLFFGSGTQLSVL.

The gene calls are TRBV9 and TRBJ1-1, with D possibly matching TRBD1 (6 bases). The CDR3 is 13 amino acids. The germline CDR1 and CDR2 sequences are SGDLS and YYNGEE. Trimming stripped 3 bases from V and 5 bases from J, with 11 bases between. The CDR3 DNA is TGTGCCAGCAGCGCAGGGGCATGGACTGAAGCTTTCTTT. It yields the protein CASSAGAWTEAFF.

This clone came up a few times. The rearrangement uses TRBV29-1 and TRBJ1-2; no clear D gene. This CDR3 has 12 amino acids. Trimming removed 6 bases from V and 0 bases from J, with 8 bases in between. Germline assignment: CDR1 SQVTM and CDR2 ANQGSEA. DNA for the CDR3: TGCAGCGTCGGAACAGCTAACTATGGCTACACCTTC. Protein: CSVGTANYGYTF.

The chain employs TRBV28 and TRBJ1-1; D uncertain. V was clipped by 3 bases and J by 3 bases, with 11 bases between them. This CDR3 spans 14 amino acids. Germline V gives CDR1 MDHEN, CDR2 SYDVKM. The DNA for the CDR3 is TGTGCCAGCAGTTTTGAACAGAGATACACTGAAGCTTTCTTT. Protein product: CASSFEQRYTEAFF.

This clone occurred once. This sequence joins TRBV5-1 and TRBJ1-2; unclear D gene. This CDR3 has 14 residues. CDR1 is SGHRS and CDR2 is YFSETQ in the germline V gene. V was trimmed by 1 base and J by 1 base, leaving 8 bases between them. CDR3 coding DNA: TGCGCCAGCAGCTTGTTTGGAGATAACTATGGCTACACCTTC. It yields the protein CASSLFGDNYGYTF.

This chain links TRBV30 with TRBJ2-7; D gene uncertain. The germline V gene has CDR1 GTSNPN and CDR2 SVGIG (reference sequence). Trimming removed 2 bases from V and 9 bases from J, with 17 bases in between. This CDR3 comprises 13 residues. CDR3 protein: CAWSPDGFRMQYF. The CDR3 DNA reads as TGTGCCTGGAGTCCCGACGGGTTTAGGATGCAGTACTTC. The entire variable domain, with the rest obtained from reference TRBV30 and TRBJ2-7, is as follows: SQTIHQWPATLVQPVGSPLSLECTVEGTSNPNLYWYRQAAGRGLQLLFYSVGIGQISSEVPQNLSASRPQDRQFILSSKKLLLSDSGFYLCAWSPDGFRMQYFGPGTRLTVT.

The chain couples TRBV10-2 to TRBJ1-2; TRBD1 is a possible D gene (5 bases). Trimming pared 10 bases from V and 4 bases from J, leaving 16 bases between. CDR1 is WSHSY and CDR2 is SAAADI in the germline V gene. This CDR3 has 13 residues. The CDR3 loop is CATSARVGYGYTF. For the CDR3, the DNA is TGCGCCACCTCGGCCAGGGTGGGCTATGGCTACACCTTC.

This chain links TRBV18 with TRBJ2-1; 11 bases agree with TRBD2. Germline lookup yields CDR1 KGHSH and CDR2 LQKENI. Trimming at V came to 3 bases and at J to 15 bases, leaving 13 bases not matched to a gene. The CDR3 runs to 15 residues. The chain's CDR3 is CASSPGTSGASKMFF. CDR3 in DNA: TGTGCCAGCTCACCCGGGACTAGCGGAGCGTCTAAAATGTTCTTC.

The V call is TRBV5-8, the J call TRBJ2-1, with 11 positions matching TRBD2. CDR3 length: 16 residues. Trimming removed 3 bases from V and 8 bases from J; junction bases left unmatched: 10. The germline gives CDR1 SGHTS, CDR2 YDEGEE. This CDR3 reads CASSSGLAGLTDEQFF. In DNA form, the CDR3 reads TGTGCCAGCAGCTCCGGACTAGCGGGTCTTACCGATGAGCAGTTCTTC.

CDR3 protein: CASSNRGNTDTQYF. Here the CDR3 DNA reads TGTGCCAGTAGTAACAGGGGCAACACAGATACGCAGTATTTT. The V call is TRBV19, the J call TRBJ2-3, with 7 nucleotides matching TRBD1. With 4 bases clipped from V and 2 bases from J, the junction kept 3 bases outside the gene matches. Germline V lookup: CDR1 LNHDA, CDR2 SQIVND (reference sequence). This CDR3 is built from 14 residues.

The chain employs TRBV11-3 and TRBJ2-2, with TRBD2 matching over 7 bases. This CDR3 region has 16 residues. The V segment lost 1 base and the J segment 6 bases; nucleotides outside the gene matches: 8. Germline CDR1 and CDR2: SGHNT and YENEEA. This CDR3 is CASSLVGGSNAGELFF. As DNA, the CDR3 is TGTGCCAGCAGCTTAGTTGGCGGGAGTAACGCCGGGGAGCTGTTTTTT.

The genes are TRBV5-1 and TRBJ1-2; TRBD1 matches 9 bases. The CDR3 extends over 16 amino acids. The V gene's germline CDR1 is SGHRS and CDR2 YFSETQ. V lost 2 bases, J lost 4 bases, and 9 bases stayed unmatched. The CDR3 coding sequence is TGCGCCAGCAGCTTCCTCTCCGGGACAGGGAGCTATGGCTACACCTTC. It encodes CASSFLSGTGSYGYTF.

For the CDR3, the DNA is TGTGCCAGCAGCCAAGTAGGCGGGAGGGATAGGAAAGAGACCCAGTACTTC. Protein sequence: CASSQVGGRDRKETQYF. This rearrangement joins TRBV3-1 (or the pseudogene TRBV3-2) to TRBJ2-5; the match to TRBD2 covers 9 bases. The CDR3 is 17 residues long. Per the germline V gene, CDR1 is LGHDT and CDR2 is YNNKEL (reference sequence). V dropped 1 base and J dropped 3; count of bases not matched to a gene: 9.

The genes are TRBV3-1 (or the pseudogene TRBV3-2) and TRBJ1-2, with 12 bases that match TRBD1. Germline V gene data show CDR1 as LGHDT and CDR2 as YNNKEL (reference sequence). The CDR3 has 15 amino acids. Unmatched junction bases numbered 2, after V lost 4 bases and J lost 2 bases. The CDR3 DNA reads as TGTGCCAGCAGCCCGGGACAGGGGGCGAACTATGGCTACACCTTC. This gives the protein CASSPGQGANYGYTF.

The chain has TRBV5-6 and TRBJ1-2; D is perhaps TRBD1 (5 bases). CDR1 is SGHDT, CDR2 YYEEEE, per germline. Deletions cut 3 bases from V and 4 bases from J, with 16 bases between. The CDR3 loop spans 15 amino acids. The CDR3 nucleotides read TGTGCCAGCAGCTCCAGGGAGGGAGACATCTATGGCTACACCTTC. It translates to CASSSREGDIYGYTF.

The CDR3 sequence is CASSTSGRETQYF. CDR3 nucleotides: TGTGCCAGTTCCACTAGCGGGAGAGAGACCCAGTACTTC. The rearrangement links TRBV19 to TRBJ2-5; TRBD2 matches 11 bases. Germline loops: CDR1 LNHDA, CDR2 SQIVND (reference sequence). V was pared by 8 bases and J by 4 bases, with 3 bases of the junction left unmatched. The CDR3 runs 13 residues.

This clone occurred once. The CDR3 DNA reads TGTGCCAGCTCACGCGAAGCCAGGGGTTCCGGGGAGCTGTTTTTT. Its translation: CASSREARGSGELFF. This rearrangement joins TRBV18 to TRBJ2-2, with TRBD1 as a possible D gene (6 bases). V was clipped by 4 bases and J by 6 bases, with 15 bases between them. Germline CDR1 is KGHSH and CDR2 is LQKENI. This CDR3 has 15 residues.

The V gene is TRBV5-1, the J gene TRBJ2-3; TRBD2 is a possible D gene (6 bases). V lost 6 bases and J lost 0, with 11 bases in between. This CDR3 spans 14 amino acids. Germline V gives CDR1 SGHRS, CDR2 YFSETQ. The CDR3 bases are TGCGCCAGCAAGCTAGCGTCTAGCACAGATACGCAGTATTTT. Encoded protein: CASKLASSTDTQYF.

The rearrangement links TRBV5-1 to TRBJ2-1, with TRBD1 matching 9 bases. The trim removed 3 bases at V and 6 bases at J, leaving 7 bases unmatched. From germline, CDR1 is SGHRS and CDR2 YFSETQ. This CDR3 is built from 15 residues. CDR3 sequence reads: CASSYGQGNVNEQFF. CDR3 bases: TGCGCCAGCAGCTATGGACAGGGGAACGTCAATGAGCAGTTCTTC.

This clone appeared a single time. The rearrangement links TRBV10-3 to TRBJ1-5; TRBD1 matches 8 bases. The V gene end was trimmed by 6 bases and the J gene end by 10 bases; junction bases not matched to a gene: 11. Per the germline V gene, CDR1 is ENHRY and CDR2 is SYGVKD. This CDR3 spans 14 amino acids. CDR3 DNA: TGTGCCATCAGCGACGGACAGGGAGCTCGACCCCAGCATTTT. This gives the protein CAISDGQGARPQHF.

The V gene is TRBV6-1, the J gene TRBJ1-5, with unresolved D. The CDR3 runs to 16 residues. The germline V gene encodes CDR1 MNHNS and CDR2 SASEGT. Trimming left V 3 bases short and J 1 base short, with 13 bases between. CDR3 in amino acids: CASSDRGRGSNQPQHF. The CDR3 DNA reads as TGTGCCAGCAGTGACCGGGGTAGAGGAAGCAATCAGCCCCAGCATTTT.

The chain couples TRBV9 to TRBJ2-7; perhaps TRBD2 as D (5 bases). V was cut by 3 bases and J by 3 bases, with 13 bases left in between. The V gene's germline CDR1 is SGDLS and CDR2 YYNGEE. There are 14 residues in the CDR3. The CDR3 region is CASSATHRGYEQYF. CDR3 in DNA: TGTGCCAGCAGCGCAACCCACCGGGGCTACGAGCAGTACTTC.

The chain carries TRBV27 and TRBJ2-7; 8 bases are shared with TRBD1. Germline CDR1 is MNHEY and CDR2 is SMNVEV (reference sequence). V lost 5 bases, J lost 2 bases, and 23 bases stayed unmatched. This CDR3 spans 20 amino acids. CDR3 amino acids: CASSATGPGQVFSLTYEQYF. The CDR3 nucleotides are TGTGCCAGCAGTGCAACGGGACCGGGACAGGTTTTTTCCCTTACCTACGAGCAGTACTTC.

For the CDR3, the DNA is TGCGCCAGCAGCCAAGATCATGGACTAGCGGATAACACCGGGGAGCTGTTTTTT. Encoded protein: CASSQDHGLADNTGELFF. The J gene is TRBJ2-2, the V gene TRBV4-1; 10 nucleotides agree with TRBD2. The CDR3 length is 18 residues. V lost 0 bases to trimming and J lost 2 bases; unmatched junction nucleotides: 6. In germline, CDR1 is MGHRA, CDR2 YSYEKL.